Shown below are 2 T cell receptor beta chains from a single sample sequenced in a study of CD8 T cells in Susac syndrome. Reverse transcription used roughly 0.5 to 1 ug RNA and random hexamers. TCRdb reprocessed the immunoSEQ multiplex PCR reads via MiXCR and lists one record per CDR3 protein. The data hold approximately 190,000 distinct CDR3 sequences, with 91% observed a single time. The specimen was CD4+ T cells from PBMCs. These receptors all stem from a human donor with Susac syndrome.

This clonotype was detected only once. The J gene is TRBJ2-2, the V gene TRBV7-8, with 8 bases that match TRBD1. Germline CDR1 SGHVS, CDR2 FQNEAQ. The CDR3 is made up of 14 amino acids. V dropped 4 bases and J dropped 7; count of bases not matched to a gene: 5. The CDR3 sequence: CASSSDRVLGELFF. DNA for the CDR3: TGTGCCAGCAGCTCGGACAGGGTACTCGGGGAGCTGTTTTTT.

The chain couples TRBV28 to TRBJ2-7; no clear D gene. Germline loops: CDR1 MDHEN, CDR2 SYDVKM. Trimming left V 2 bases short and J 1 base short, with 9 bases between. The CDR3 extends over 14 amino acids. CDR3 region: CASSLGGQSYEQYF. The DNA of the CDR3 is TGTGCCAGCAGTTTAGGCGGTCAATCCTACGAGCAGTACTTC. The whole variable domain, remainder taken from reference TRBV28 and TRBJ2-7, is DVKVTQSSRYLVKRTGEKVFLECVQDMDHENMFWYRQDPGLGLRLIYFSYDVKMKEKGDIPEGYSVSREKKERFSLILESASTNQTSMYLCASSLGGQSYEQYFGPGTRLTVT.